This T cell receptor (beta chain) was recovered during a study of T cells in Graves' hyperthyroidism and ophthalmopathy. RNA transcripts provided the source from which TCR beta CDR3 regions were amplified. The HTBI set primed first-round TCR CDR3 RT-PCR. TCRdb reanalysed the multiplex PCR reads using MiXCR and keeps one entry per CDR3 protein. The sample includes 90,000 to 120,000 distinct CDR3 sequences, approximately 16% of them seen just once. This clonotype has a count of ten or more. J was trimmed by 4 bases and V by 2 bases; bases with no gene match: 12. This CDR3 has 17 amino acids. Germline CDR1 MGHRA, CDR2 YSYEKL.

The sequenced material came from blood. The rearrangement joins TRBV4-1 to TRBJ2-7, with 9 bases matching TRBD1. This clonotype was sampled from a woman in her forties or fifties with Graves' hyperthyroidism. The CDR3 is CASSQNPRQGELYEQYF. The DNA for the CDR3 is TGCGCCAGCAGCCAAAACCCTCGACAGGGGGAACTTTACGAGCAGTACTTC.